This entry is about one T cell receptor (beta chain). This sample stems from a study of blood T cell repertoires in COVID-19. Study-level background: Specimens from acute and convalescent COVID-19 originated in the United States, Italy and Spain.

Generated by immunoSEQ multiplex PCR, the TCRdb table keeps only in-frame clones and is missing some. The profile shows a few hundred thousand clones, around 91% of them singletons. The length of the CDR3 is 15 residues. V shed 1 base and J shed 4 bases, with 13 bases lying between them. CDR1 and CDR2 (germline): MNHEY, SVGAGI. Participants came from 20 to 25 US areas, aged about 18 to 95 years. This clonotype originated in a man aged 25 to 45 who had recovered from COVID-19. The sequencing sample was made of PBMCs or T cells enriched from blood (not recorded which). The rearrangement uses TRBV6-5 and TRBJ1-1; possible D gene TRBD1, 5 bases. For the CDR3, the DNA is TGTGCCAGCAGTTACTTCCCGGATGGGGCCACTGAAGCTTTCTTT. It yields the protein CASSYFPDGATEAFF.